This TCR beta chain is drawn from a study of blood T cell repertoires in COVID-19. Study as a whole: PBMCs, B-cell-depleted T cells, or T cells were the source of the cDNA or gDNA that made up the material.

This clone was counted once. Original processing methods: Scientists estimated how many nucleated cells there were by amplifying reference gene primers. Method: immunoSEQ multiplex PCR; TCRdb's copy keeps in-frame clones and lacks some. Clone size and the V and J calls come from that table; the DNA yielded D and trimming. The table records under 200,000 clones, 75% to 95% of them present only once. The CDR3 consists of 15 residues. Germline trimming cut 5 bases from V and 8 bases from J; bases unmatched to any gene: 8. Germline V lookup: CDR1 SGHAT, CDR2 FQNNGV. Input material: peripheral blood. This sequence was found in a man over 45 with acute or convalescent COVID-19. The J gene is TRBJ1-6, the V gene TRBV11-2; 8 bases match TRBD1. CDR3 loop: CASSPTGVGDSPLHF. CDR3 bases: TGTGCCAGCAGCCCGACAGGGGTAGGTGATTCACCCCTCCACTTT.